One and the same sample provided the 12 T cell receptor beta chains below, sequenced in a study of early T cells in non-severe SARS-CoV-2 infection. One entry per CDR3 protein results from TCRdb running MiXCR on the 5' RACE reads. This table holds about 69,000 distinct CDR3 sequences, 4.6% found once. The sample was whole blood, taken at baseline. The receptors here all came from an adult who was a healthcare worker with PCR-confirmed SARS-CoV-2 infection or an uninfected control (not recorded which). The donor label of this sample is uncertain.

This clonotype was seen only a few times. V gene TRBV6-1 combines with J gene TRBJ2-2; D call uncertain. V lost 0 bases and J 8 bases, leaving 7 bases between the germline ends. Germline assignment: CDR1 MNHNS and CDR2 SASEGT. The length of the CDR3 is 13 residues. In DNA form, the CDR3 reads TGTGCCAGCAGTGAAGCGACCTGGGGGGAGCTGTTTTTT. Its protein product is CASSEATWGELFF.

This clonotype was recorded a few times. The genes are TRBV2 and TRBJ2-6; D may be TRBD1 (5 bases). Per the germline V gene, CDR1 is SNHLY and CDR2 is FYNNEI. This CDR3 has 15 residues. The ends were cut back, 3 bases at V and 1 base at J, with 7 bases in the middle. Here the CDR3 DNA reads TGTGCCAGCAGTGACAGGGAATCTGGGGCCAACGTCCTGACTTTC. This encodes CASSDRESGANVLTF.

The V gene is TRBV7-2, the J gene TRBJ1-6, with D unclear. Germline V CDR1 and CDR2: SGHTA, FQGNSA. Trimming shortened V by 1 base and J by 8 bases, and 9 bases separated the two germline ends. CDR3 length: 14 amino acids. The CDR3 loop is CASSLVVRYSPLHF. The CDR3 DNA sequence: TGTGCCAGCAGCTTAGTTGTCCGATATTCACCCCTCCACTTT.

This clonotype was seen at least ten times. The chain couples TRBV6-5 to TRBJ2-3, with 11 nucleotides matching TRBD2. Germline CDR1 and CDR2: MNHEY and SVGAGI. CDR3 length equals 17 residues. Germline trimming cut 3 bases from V and 0 bases from J; bases unmatched to any gene: 5. The chain's CDR3 is CASSYRRTSGSTDTQYF. The CDR3 nucleotides are TGTGCCAGCAGTTATAGACGGACTAGCGGGAGCACAGATACGCAGTATTTT.

This clonotype has at least ten counts. The J gene is TRBJ1-1, the V gene TRBV7-8; perhaps TRBD1 as D (5 bases). V lost 7 bases and J 7 bases, leaving 19 bases between the germline ends. This CDR3 has 14 residues. Per germline, CDR1 SGHVS and CDR2 FQNEAQ. Written as DNA, the CDR3 is TGTGCCAGCACCCTAGGAGGGGACGTCGGTGAAGCTTTCTTT. This translates into CASTLGGDVGEAFF.

This clonotype was observed many times. The chain recombines TRBV7-2 with TRBJ1-1; no clear D. Trimming removed 1 base at V and 1 base at J, with 10 bases between. This CDR3 spans 15 amino acids. Germline CDR1 and CDR2: SGHTA and FQGNSA. The CDR3 spells CASSLVPAGNTEAFF. CDR3 bases: TGTGCCAGCAGCTTAGTTCCGGCAGGGAACACTGAAGCTTTCTTT.

The V call is TRBV7-2, the J call TRBJ2-5, with 11 bases that match TRBD2. Germline assignment: CDR1 SGHTA and CDR2 FQGNSA. The CDR3 has 17 residues. After removal of 3 bases from V and 4 bases from J, the junction contained 10 bases not matched to a gene. This chain's CDR3 is CASSLSIAGGPRETQYF. DNA for the CDR3: TGTGCCAGCAGCTTGTCGATAGCGGGGGGGCCACGAGAGACCCAGTACTTC.

This clonotype was counted many times. The CDR3 coding sequence is TGTGCCAGCAGCAAGCAGGGGGCGGATGAGCAGTTCTTC. It yields the protein CASSKQGADEQFF. The rearrangement joins TRBV11-2 to TRBJ2-1, with 8 positions matching TRBD1. V trimming: 5 bases; J trimming: 8 bases; junction bases outside the gene matches: 5. The germline gives CDR1 SGHAT, CDR2 FQNNGV. This CDR3 spans 13 amino acids.

CDR3 sequence reads: CASSYFPGQGFDEQYF. The CDR3 bases are TGTGCCAGCAGCTATTTCCCGGGACAGGGGTTCGACGAGCAGTACTTC. The J gene is TRBJ2-7, the V gene TRBV7-6, with 10 positions matching TRBD1. V shed 4 bases and J 5 bases; nucleotides not matched to a gene: 11. This CDR3 is built from 16 residues. The V gene's germline CDR1 is SGHVS and CDR2 FNYEAQ.

This clonotype was seen a few times. The rearrangement links TRBV6-2 or TRBV6-3 to TRBJ1-1; no definite D call. Looked up from germline, CDR1 is MNHEY and CDR2 is SVGEGT. There are 14 residues in the CDR3. V lost 0 bases and J lost 3, with 8 bases in between. CDR3 in DNA: TGTGCCAGCAGTTACTCGACGGTGTACACTGAAGCTTTCTTT. Amino acid sequence: CASSYSTVYTEAFF.

The CDR3 spells CASSNGNSYEQYF. The DNA for the CDR3 is TGTGCCAGCAGTAACGGGAACTCCTACGAGCAGTACTTC. The rearrangement joins TRBV6-6 to TRBJ2-7; tentatively, D is TRBD2 (5 bases). Germline-derived CDR1 and CDR2 are MNHNY and SVGAGI (reference sequence). Trimming pared 5 bases from V and 0 bases from J, leaving 8 bases between. The CDR3 runs 13 residues.

This clonotype was detected ten times or more. Here the CDR3 DNA reads TGTGCCAGCAACCAGGCCGAGTCTGGAAACACCATATATTTT. Its protein product is CASNQAESGNTIYF. This sequence joins TRBV25-1 and TRBJ1-3; unclear D gene. Per germline, CDR1 MGHDK and CDR2 SYGVNS. This CDR3 contains 14 residues. V was cut by 7 bases and J by 1 base, with 11 bases left in between.